These 14 T cell receptor beta chains were sequenced from one sample in a study of blood T cell repertoires in COVID-19 (dated by TCRdb to about 2020). The receptor library was made with the immunoSEQ multiplex PCR assay. The clones in this table, taken by TCRdb from immuneACCESS, are in-frame only. Not every clone is retained; where verified, under half of the shortfall comes from an unresolved V gene, and the cause of the rest is unknown. This sample is represented by more than 300,000 clones; 88% of them were singletons. Approximately 7.3% of the sample belongs to the ten largest clones. The sample taken for sequencing was peripheral blood. These receptors originate from a woman in her 70s with COVID-19, enrolled during active disease.

V is TRBV3-1 (or the pseudogene TRBV3-2) and J is TRBJ2-5; TRBD2 matches 13 bases. V shed 4 bases and J 4 bases; nucleotides not matched to a gene: 6. Germline-derived CDR1 and CDR2 are LGHDT and YNNKEL (reference sequence). The CDR3 is 16 amino acids. CDR3: CASSLRTSGGGETQYF. The CDR3 coding sequence is TGTGCCAGCAGCCTCCGGACTAGCGGGGGCGGAGAGACCCAGTACTTC.

The CDR3 sequence is CASSPHTGATNEKLFF. As DNA, the CDR3 is TGTGCCAGCAGCCCTCATACAGGGGCAACTAATGAAAAACTGTTTTTT. V is TRBV3-1 (or the pseudogene TRBV3-2) and J is TRBJ1-4; 7 nucleotides line up with TRBD1. Trimming at V came to 4 bases and at J to 0 bases, leaving 5 bases not matched to a gene. This CDR3 has 16 amino acids. CDR1 and CDR2 from the germline V gene are LGHDT and YNNKEL (reference sequence).

This clone came up a few times. Distinct nucleotide sequences in the sample also encode this CDR3. The V and J genes are TRBV18 and TRBJ2-3; 10 positions agree with TRBD2. Trimming cost V 6 bases and J 3 bases; bases outside gene matches: 3. Per the germline V gene, CDR1 is KGHSH and CDR2 is LQKENI. The CDR3 contains 14 residues. The CDR3 DNA sequence: TGTGCCAGCTCCCCGGGACTAGCGACAGATACGCAGTATTTT. Translating it yields CASSPGLATDTQYF.

The chain employs TRBV5-1 and TRBJ1-5; D call uncertain. Germline loops: CDR1 SGHRS, CDR2 YFSETQ. The CDR3 spans 15 residues. V lost 1 base, J lost 7 bases, and 15 bases lay in between. CDR3 bases: TGCGCCAGCAGCTTGAGACACACGTTTGAGCAGCCCCAGCATTTT. Protein sequence: CASSLRHTFEQPQHF. Complete variable domain (other parts from reference TRBV5-1 and TRBJ1-5): KAGVTQTPRYLIKTRGQQVTLSCSPISGHRSVSWYQQTPGQGLQFLFEYFSETQRNKGNFPGRFSGRQFSNSRSEMNVSTLELGDSALYLCASSLRHTFEQPQHFGDGTRLSIL.

The chain has TRBV4-1 and TRBJ1-2; no definite D call. The CDR3 is made up of 14 amino acids. Germline CDR1 is MGHRA and CDR2 is YSYEKL. V dropped 2 bases and J dropped 6 bases, with 13 bases sitting between them. The CDR3 bases are TGCGCCAGCAGCCAAATCTTAGTGGGAGATGGCTACACCTTC. Translation gives CASSQILVGDGYTF.

The chain uses TRBV13 and TRBJ1-2; 7 bases map to TRBD1. The CDR3 contains 12 residues. From germline, CDR1 is PRHDT and CDR2 FYEKMQ (reference sequence). J lost 3 bases, V lost 5 bases, and 0 bases had no gene match. CDR3 nucleotide sequence: TGTGCCAGCAGCGACAGGGACTATGGCTACACCTTC. Encoded protein: CASSDRDYGYTF.

The rearrangement links TRBV12-1 to TRBJ1-5. TRBV12-1 is a pseudogene segment. CDR3 length: 16 amino acids. The chain's CDR3 is CASSYLRESVDQPQHF. CDR3 sequence (DNA): TGTGCCAGCAGCTACCTCCGGGAGTCGGTTGATCAGCCCCAGCATTTT.

This chain uses TRBV10-2 with TRBJ1-3; D may be TRBD1 (5 bases). Germline lookup yields CDR1 WSHSY and CDR2 SAAADI. The ends were cut back, 3 bases at V and 4 bases at J, with 22 bases in the middle. CDR3 length: 18 residues. The CDR3 DNA reads as TGCGCCAGCAGTGACCCACTCAGACAGCGAATTACAGGAAACACCATATATTTT. This translates into CASSDPLRQRITGNTIYF.

The J gene is TRBJ1-1, the V gene TRBV28; a possible D gene is TRBD1 (6 bases). This CDR3 contains 14 residues. CDR1 is MDHEN and CDR2 is SYDVKM in the germline V gene. Trimming took off 6 bases at V and 1 base at J, with 12 bases between the two ends. The CDR3 is CASRFQGGNTEAFF. Here the CDR3 DNA reads TGTGCCAGCAGATTTCAAGGGGGGAACACTGAAGCTTTCTTT. Full variable domain (missing parts from reference TRBV28 and TRBJ1-1): DVKVTQSSRYLVKRTGEKVFLECVQDMDHENMFWYRQDPGLGLRLIYFSYDVKMKEKGDIPEGYSVSREKKERFSLILESASTNQTSMYLCASRFQGGNTEAFFGQGTRLTVV.

The gene calls are TRBV24-1 and TRBJ1-6; 9 bases match TRBD1. The germline gives CDR1 KGHDR, CDR2 SFDVKD. Trimming took 10 bases from V and 7 from J; bases not matched to a gene: 4. The CDR3 runs 13 residues. In nucleotides, the CDR3 is TGTGCCACTTCCGGGACAGGGAATTCACCCCTCCACTTT. Protein sequence: CATSGTGNSPLHF.

V and J are TRBV19 and TRBJ1-4; D uncertain. The CDR3 consists of 19 residues. V was shortened by 1 base and J by 0 bases, with 18 bases between the two germline ends. Germline values: CDR1 LNHDA, CDR2 SQIVND (reference sequence). The CDR3 loop is CASSIVREEAYATNEKLFF. CDR3 sequence (DNA): TGTGCCAGTAGTATAGTAAGGGAGGAGGCTTATGCAACTAATGAAAAACTGTTTTTT. Full variable domain (missing parts from reference TRBV19 and TRBJ1-4): DGGITQSPKYLFRKEGQNVTLSCEQNLNHDAMYWYRQDPGQGLRLIYYSQIVNDFQKGDIAEGYSVSREKKESFPLTVTSAQKNPTAFYLCASSIVREEAYATNEKLFFGSGTQLSVL.

The rearrangement links TRBV6-6 to TRBJ2-5, with no clear D. The CDR3 totals 13 residues. The germline V gene has CDR1 MNHNY and CDR2 SVGAGI (reference sequence). V lost 4 bases and J 2 bases, leaving 8 bases between the germline ends. This CDR3 is CASSSQDQETQYF. DNA for the CDR3: TGTGCCAGCAGTTCCCAGGATCAAGAGACCCAGTACTTC.

V gene TRBV9 combines with J gene TRBJ2-1, with TRBD2 matching over 13 bases. The CDR3 spans 14 residues. The ends lost 4 bases at V and 9 bases at J; junction bases unmatched: 4. CDR1 SGDLS and CDR2 YYNGEE come from the germline V gene. The CDR3 bases are TGTGCCAGCAGCCCACTAGCGGGGGGGCGTGAGCAGTTCTTC. It translates to CASSPLAGGREQFF.

The chain couples TRBV6-5 to TRBJ1-6; 7 nucleotides align to TRBD1. CDR3 length: 14 amino acids. In germline, CDR1 is MNHEY, CDR2 SVGAGI. V lost 6 bases, J lost 14 bases, and 13 bases stayed unmatched. Here the CDR3 DNA reads TGTGCCAGCAGCGGGACAGCCTCTTTGTTTGCCCTCCACTTT. Protein sequence: CASSGTASLFALHF.